This T cell receptor beta chain was recovered during a study of beta chain features in type 1 diabetes (dated by TCRdb to 2016 to 2019). A note on the overall study: No differences in mean age, gender distribution, total cell number or subset yield were found between patients and healthy donors. In the study, recently diagnosed type 1 diabetes patients and matched healthy donors were compared on the TCRB repertoires of their sorted circulating CD4+ T cell subsets. A total of about 100,000,000 sorted cells were examined across all samples, and RNA yield correlated strongly with the number of cells per subset. Whereas all 30 or so donors provided naive and central memory subsets, regulatory and stem cell-like memory subsets were isolated from just 8 patients and about 8 healthy donors. The research as a whole found: PCR might favor shorter templates, but patient and control samples were amplified and corrected together, so any skew would affect both groups equally. Because the HLA sub-analyses included only small numbers of individuals, any influence of HLA type on TCRB rearrangement was left unresolved. Patients with type 1 diabetes made fewer insertions and deleted more nucleotides at VDJ recombination sites, implying thymic rearrangement abnormalities. Because cDNA was sequenced instead of genomic DNA, activated cells with high expression could be over-represented, although the groups did not differ in activation or CD3 levels. The naive, central memory and regulatory TCRB repertoires appeared to resemble one another more closely among patients than among healthy donors. A moderate but significant shortening of TCRB CDR3 length was observed in type 1 diabetes patients in all four CD4+ subsets.

As for this clone: Its binding antigen is unknown. The record has no base qualities; no much larger clone is one base away.

The High Capacity cDNA Reverse Transcription Kit was used to reverse transcribe all of the isolated RNA, meaning that expressed TCRB transcripts were what got sequenced. Deep immunoSEQ sequencing was applied to naive, central memory and regulatory T cell samples, giving an average of around 3.8 million total reads per sample. Sorted cells were lysed in RLT buffer, and RNA was extracted using DNase-treated RNeasy Micro or Mini kits according to cell number. Each cell subset was processed on its own to prevent cross-contamination, while patient and healthy donor samples were processed together. Using the immunoSEQ multiplex PCR, TCRB sequences were amplified from cDNA into 87-bp fragments spanning the CDR3 region. Amplicons were sequenced on the Illumina HiSeq platform. In the authors' own workflow: PCR bias was corrected computationally using synthetic template baselines, and reads within Hamming distance 2 were collapsed, with unmergeable singletons discarded. Reads were aligned against IMGT so that V, D and J genes, CDR3 length and insertions or deletions at six rearrangement sites could be assigned. Within each subset, clonotype counts were normalized to the number of sorted cells before true diversity and Gini coefficients were calculated with the tcR R package. The overlap coefficient, calculated on TCRB nucleotide sequences, was used to quantify repertoire sharing. Out-of-frame TCRB sequences from naive cells were analyzed to stand in for the pre-selection repertoire. The table was pulled from immuneACCESS by TCRdb, which kept in-frame rearrangements only. Such tables lose some clones; where checked, under half of the loss comes from unresolved V genes, and the rest has no known cause. The V and J calls and the clone size are those of that table, but D and trimming were determined from the DNA. The sample table shows 250,000 to 300,000 clones, and around 22% are seen once. Clones ranked in the top ten supply around 0.012% of the sample.

CDR1 and CDR2 (MDHEN, SYDVKM) derive from the germline V gene. CDR3 length: 12 amino acids, cysteine to phenylalanine. Here the CDR3 DNA is all that survives: 36 bases in frame from base 1. A distance of 7 bases separates the germline ends of V and J, which lose 3 bases and 8 bases respectively. Each donor gave one peripheral blood draw, roughly 0.11 L on average, collected into heparinised tubes. Using a panel that included CD45RO, CCR7, CD25, CD127, CD95 and CD27, naive, central memory, regulatory and stem cell-like memory CD4+ T cells were sorted on a BD FACSAria II. Purity was above 98% for every sorted population. Right away, PBMCs were isolated by Lymphoprep density gradient centrifugation and were stained directly, with no culture step. To minimize batch effects, samples were stained and sorted in pairs, one healthy donor with one patient per experiment.

Sequenced sample: naive CD4+ T cells from blood. The sample's cell subset or site, from its label and the paper: true naive CD4+ T cells. Recombination connected TRBV28 to TRBJ2-2; TRBD2 is a possible D gene, resting on 6 matching bases. This receptor was taken from a woman aged 30 to 39 with type 1 diabetes. The bases read TGTGCCAGCAGTTTGCGGGAAGGGGAGCTGTTTTTT. It specifies CASSLREGELFF. The CDR3 plus the reference TRBV28 and TRBJ2-2 genes for the other parts give the full variable domain: DVKVTQSSRYLVKRTGEKVFLECVQDMDHENMFWYRQDPGLGLRLIYFSYDVKMKEKGDIPEGYSVSREKKERFSLILESASTNQTSMYLCASSLREGELFFGEGSRLTVL.